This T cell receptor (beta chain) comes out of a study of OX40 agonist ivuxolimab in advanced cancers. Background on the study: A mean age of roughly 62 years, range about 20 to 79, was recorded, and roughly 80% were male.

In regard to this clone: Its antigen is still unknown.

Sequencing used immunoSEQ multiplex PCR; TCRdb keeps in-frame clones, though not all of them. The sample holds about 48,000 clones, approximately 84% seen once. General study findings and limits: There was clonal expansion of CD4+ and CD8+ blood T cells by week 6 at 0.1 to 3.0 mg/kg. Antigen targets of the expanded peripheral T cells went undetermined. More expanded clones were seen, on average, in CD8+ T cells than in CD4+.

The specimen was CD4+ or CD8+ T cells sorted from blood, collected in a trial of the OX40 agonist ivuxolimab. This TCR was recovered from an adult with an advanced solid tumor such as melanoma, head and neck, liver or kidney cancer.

The DNA of the CDR3 is TGTGCCAGCAGCACCGGAGGGCCAGGCAAAAACATTCAGTACTTC. As protein: CASSTGGPGKNIQYF. The V and J genes are TRBV7-2 and TRBJ2-4, with TRBD2 as a possible D gene (6 bases). The CDR3 is 15 residues long. Germline CDR1 reads SGHTA; CDR2 reads FQGNSA. Between the trimmed V and J ends, which lost 5 bases and 3 bases, there was a span of 14 bases.